This entry features one T cell receptor beta chain sequence. As yet, its antigen is unknown. Produced via immunoSEQ multiplex PCR; TCRdb's table is partial and in-frame only. The sample gives about 87,000 clones, over 85% of which show up once; 0.46% is in the top ten. The data derive from a study of Tregs in tolerant kidney transplant recipients. Findings of the study overall: Tolerant patients' donor-specific Tregs expanded beyond overall Tregs, suggesting antigen-driven growth.

CD4+CD25+CD127- Tregs, CD4+CD25- non-Tregs, CD4 and CD8 cells were sorted. The source is a human donor who received a combined kidney and bone marrow transplant. The starting material was CD4+ T cells from blood, obtained before the transplant.

CDR3 amino acids: CASSSRTGWHGYTF. CDR3 DNA sequence: TGTGCCAGCAGCTCTAGGACAGGGTGGCATGGCTACACCTTC. This sequence joins TRBV7-8 and TRBJ1-2, with 8 positions matching TRBD1. The germline V gene encodes CDR1 SGHVS and CDR2 FQNEAQ. The CDR3 is made up of 14 amino acids. V lost 4 bases and J lost 6; bases outside the gene matches: 7.